The clone carrying this T cell receptor beta chain was counted at least ten times. The V segment lost 0 bases and the J segment 2 bases; nucleotides outside the gene matches: 13. Germline V gene lookup returns CDR1 SGHDN and CDR2 FVKESK. The CDR3 covers 20 residues. TCRdb re-analysed the 5' RACE reads in MiXCR, keeping a single row per CDR3 protein. The sample holds about 340,000 distinct CDR3 sequences, approximately 9.1% seen once. The sample belongs to a study of identical twins. The sequence was obtained from a woman aged 50 to 60 in good health. This rearrangement joins TRBV14 to TRBJ2-1; TRBD2 matches at 10 bases. Sequences were obtained from naive T cells sorted from blood. The DNA of the CDR3 is TGTGCCAGCAGCCAAGATCGAGAAAGCGGGAGGGCATTTACCTACAATGAGCAGTTCTTC. Its protein product is CASSQDRESGRAFTYNEQFF.